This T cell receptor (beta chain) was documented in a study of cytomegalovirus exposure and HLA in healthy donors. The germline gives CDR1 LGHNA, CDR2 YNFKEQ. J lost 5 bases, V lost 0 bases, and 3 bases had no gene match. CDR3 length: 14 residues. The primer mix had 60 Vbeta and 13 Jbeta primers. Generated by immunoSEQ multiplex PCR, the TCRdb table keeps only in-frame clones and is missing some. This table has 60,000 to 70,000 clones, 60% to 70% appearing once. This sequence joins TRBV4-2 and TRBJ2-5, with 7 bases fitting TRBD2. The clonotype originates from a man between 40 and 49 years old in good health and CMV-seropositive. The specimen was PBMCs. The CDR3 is CASSQEGRGETQYF. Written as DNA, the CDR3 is TGTGCCAGCAGCCAAGAAGGGCGGGGGGAGACCCAGTACTTC.